This TCR beta chain is from a study of T-cell reconstitution after alpha-beta-depleted transplantation in children. Unique molecular identifiers were incorporated during preparation of the TCRbeta library. TCRdb called the PCR reads again in MiXCR, with one record for every CDR3 protein. There are under 450,000 distinct CDR3 sequences in the sample; 10% to 15% occur only once, and about 4% lies in the top ten. This clonotype was counted only a few times. The CDR3 loop spans 15 amino acids. Germline-derived CDR1 and CDR2 are SGHRS and YFSETQ. Trimming stripped 1 base from V and 2 bases from J, with 12 bases between.

The chain links TRBV5-1 to TRBJ2-5; perhaps D is TRBD1 or TRBD2 (5 bases each). The sequence came from a human donor who donated a stem cell graft to a child with Fanconi anemia. The sample was PBMCs, taken from the stem cell graft. The CDR3 DNA reads as TGCGCCAGCAGCTTGTTCGGGGCTAGACAAGAGACCCAGTACTTC. Its protein is CASSLFGARQETQYF.